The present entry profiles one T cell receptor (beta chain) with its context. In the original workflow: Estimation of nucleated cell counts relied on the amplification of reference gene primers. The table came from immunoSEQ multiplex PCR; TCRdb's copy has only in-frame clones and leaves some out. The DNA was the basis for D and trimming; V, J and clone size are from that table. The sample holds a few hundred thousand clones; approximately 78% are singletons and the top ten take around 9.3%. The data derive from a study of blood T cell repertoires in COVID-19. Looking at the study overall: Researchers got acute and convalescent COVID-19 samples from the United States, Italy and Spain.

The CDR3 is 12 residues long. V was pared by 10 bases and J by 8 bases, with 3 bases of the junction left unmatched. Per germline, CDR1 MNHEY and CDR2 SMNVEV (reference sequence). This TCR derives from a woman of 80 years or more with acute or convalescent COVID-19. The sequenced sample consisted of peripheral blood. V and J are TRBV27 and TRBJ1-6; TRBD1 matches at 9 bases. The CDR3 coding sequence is TGTGCCACCGGGACAGGGTATTCACCCCTCCACTTT. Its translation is CATGTGYSPLHF.